The sequence of this T cell receptor beta chain was determined in a study of regulatory T cells in long-lasting Graves disease. Whole-study results and caveats: Persistent disease showed a preference for TRBV28, TRBJ1-2 and TRBJ2-5.

The CDR3 loop spans 13 amino acids. Trimming took 3 bases from V and 3 from J, leaving 8 bases between them. CDR1 and CDR2 (germline): KGHSH, LQKENI. In regard to this clonotype: The antigen is unknown.

Time point of the sample: persistent/refractory GD, antithyroid drugs over 5 years with positive TRAb. PBMC RNA served as the TCR library source. iRepertoire HTBI primers and Arm-PCR of CDR3 regions built TCR beta libraries. MiXCR, run by TCRdb on the multiplex PCR reads, gives a single entry per CDR3 protein. The sample holds 400,000 to 450,000 distinct CDR3 sequences, about a quarter seen once. The gene calls are TRBV18 and TRBJ1-2, with D perhaps matching TRBD1 (6 bases). This specimen was peripheral blood mononuclear cells (PBMCs), taken when the disease was refractory, from a patient treated with antithyroid drugs. This clonotype was obtained from a female donor with Graves disease. The CDR3 coding sequence is TGTGCCAGCTCACCCCAGGGGTACTATGGCTACACCTTC. It specifies CASSPQGYYGYTF.